Below, 23 T cell receptor beta chains from the same sample are listed, as sequenced in a study of vaccination effects on CD4 cells after COVID-19. Using viral peptide pools, the ViraFEST assay grew out antigen-specific CD4+ T cells prior to sequencing. The culture ran for approximately 10 days, and then CD4+ T cells were isolated. Their target antigens are unknown. Profiling relied on immunoSEQ multiplex PCR, and the TCRdb table lists in-frame clones only, not all of them. The sample gives 14,000 or so clones, less than 85% of which show up once; about 25% is in the top ten. The specimen was CD4+ T cells from PBMCs cultured with HCoV-229E spike peptides, collected before COVID-19 vaccination. All receptors come from a human donor who received a COVID-19 vaccine.

In its sample, this clone was seen a few times. The chain is built from TRBV19 and TRBJ1-4; D possibly corresponds to TRBD1 (6 bases). Germline V gene lookup returns CDR1 LNHDA and CDR2 SQIVND (reference sequence). V shed 2 bases and J shed 11 bases, with 6 bases lying between them. This CDR3 has 11 residues. The CDR3 protein is CASSITGKLFF. The CDR3 coding sequence is TGTGCCAGTAGTATAACAGGGAAACTGTTTTTT.

V gene TRBV25-1 combines with J gene TRBJ2-7, with 11 nucleotides matching TRBD1. Germline CDR1 MGHDK, CDR2 SYGVNS. CDR3 length equals 15 residues. J gave up 6 bases and V 1 base, and 5 bases lay outside the gene matches. This chain's CDR3 is CASSESGTGGSEQYF. DNA for the CDR3: TGTGCCAGCAGTGAATCAGGGACAGGGGGTTCCGAGCAGTACTTC.

The rearrangement joins TRBV12-5 to TRBJ1-1; possibly TRBD1 for D (5 bases). Trimming cost V 1 base and J 11 bases, with 17 bases left between them. The V gene's germline CDR1 is LGHNT and CDR2 FRNRAP. The CDR3 has 14 amino acids. In nucleotides, the CDR3 is TGTGCTAGTGGTTTGGAGCCTAGGGGAAGTAGGGCTTTCTTT. It yields the protein CASGLEPRGSRAFF.

The chain combines TRBV5-1 with TRBJ1-2, with a weak D call TRBD1 (6 bases). The germline V gene encodes CDR1 SGHRS and CDR2 YFSETQ. CDR3 length: 15 amino acids. The V gene lost 0 bases and the J gene lost 3 bases, with 12 bases spanning the gap. The CDR3 bases are TGCGCCAGCAGCTTGGACGGGGGCGGATACTATGGCTACACCTTC. Translated: CASSLDGGGYYGYTF.

The chain is built from TRBV5-1 and TRBJ2-7, with 12 bases identical to TRBD1. V trimming: 4 bases; J trimming: 5 bases; junction bases outside the gene matches: 4. The CDR3 sequence is 14 residues long. Per the germline V gene, CDR1 is SGHRS and CDR2 is YFSETQ. The CDR3 nucleotides are TGCGCCAGCAGCACCGGGACAGGGGGCGACGAGCAGTACTTC. It codes for CASSTGTGGDEQYF.

CDR3 sequence: CASSLAADSTDTQYF. CDR3 nucleotides: TGCGCCAGCAGCTTGGCCGCGGACAGCACAGATACGCAGTATTTT. The J gene is TRBJ2-3, the V gene TRBV5-1; D unresolved. V was clipped by 0 bases and J by 0 bases, with 8 bases between them. Germline assignment: CDR1 SGHRS and CDR2 YFSETQ. This CDR3 contains 15 residues.

This clone was seen only a few times. The rearrangement joins TRBV10-3 to TRBJ1-2; unclear D gene. The CDR3 loop spans 12 amino acids. Trimming pared 10 bases from V and 4 bases from J, leaving 13 bases between. From germline, CDR1 is ENHRY and CDR2 SYGVKD. CDR3 sequence reads: CATFGLSYGYTF. As DNA, the CDR3 is TGTGCCACCTTCGGACTTAGCTATGGCTACACCTTC.

This chain uses TRBV10-3 with TRBJ1-1, with 11 nucleotides matching TRBD1. Germline V gives CDR1 ENHRY, CDR2 SYGVKD. V lost 6 bases and J lost 4; bases outside the gene matches: 10. This CDR3 contains 16 residues. CDR3 coding DNA: TGTGCCATCAGCGGACAGGGGGCGGCCGGGGGCACTGAAGCTTTCTTT. Its protein product is CAISGQGAAGGTEAFF.

This clone rates as medium-sized. V gene TRBV11-3 combines with J gene TRBJ2-3, with D possibly called TRBD1 or TRBD2 (5 bases each). The CDR3 length is 22 residues. Germline assignment: CDR1 SGHNT and CDR2 YENEEA. Trimming stripped 0 bases from V and 0 bases from J, with 28 bases between. CDR3 sequence: CASSLDLTGKMARGPSTDTQYF. The CDR3, as DNA: TGTGCCAGCAGCTTAGACCTAACGGGGAAAATGGCGAGGGGACCTAGCACAGATACGCAGTATTTT.

The chain links TRBV4-1 to TRBJ2-1, with 9 nucleotides matching TRBD1. The V gene's germline CDR1 is MGHRA and CDR2 YSYEKL. J gave up 6 bases and V 0 bases, and 9 bases lay outside the gene matches. CDR3 size: 17 residues. The CDR3 bases are TGCGCCAGCAGCCAAGAATCAGGGACAGGGCTCTTCAATGAGCAGTTCTTC. As protein: CASSQESGTGLFNEQFF.

This CDR3 is CASSHDLPQTGELFF. In nucleotides, the CDR3 is TGTGCCAGCAGCCACGATCTTCCCCAGACCGGGGAGCTGTTTTTT. The V gene is TRBV3-1 (or the pseudogene TRBV3-2), the J gene TRBJ2-2; unclear D gene. The germline gives CDR1 LGHDT, CDR2 YNNKEL (reference sequence). The CDR3 has 15 residues. V was clipped by 3 bases and J by 5 bases, with 13 bases between them.

The chain links TRBV27 to TRBJ1-1, with TRBD1 matching 11 bases. Trimming cost V 6 bases and J 6 bases; bases outside gene matches: 15. The CDR3 extends over 17 amino acids. The germline gives CDR1 MNHEY, CDR2 SMNVEV (reference sequence). CDR3 nucleotides: TGTGCCAGCAGCTTCCGCTGGGACAGGGGGATGGGGGCTGAAGCTTTCTTT. Its translation is CASSFRWDRGMGAEAFF.

The chain carries TRBV5-1 and TRBJ2-1; 9 bases match TRBD1. Trimming took 4 bases from V and 4 from J; bases not matched to a gene: 3. Germline CDR1 is SGHRS and CDR2 is YFSETQ. The CDR3 runs 14 residues. CDR3 coding DNA: TGCGCCAGCAGCCCCGGACAGGGGTACAATGAGCAGTTCTTC. This gives the protein CASSPGQGYNEQFF. The entire variable domain, with the rest obtained from reference TRBV5-1 and TRBJ2-1, is as follows: KAGVTQTPRYLIKTRGQQVTLSCSPISGHRSVSWYQQTPGQGLQFLFEYFSETQRNKGNFPGRFSGRQFSNSRSEMNVSTLELGDSALYLCASSPGQGYNEQFFGPGTRLTVL.

This clone appeared a few times. This chain links TRBV18 with TRBJ1-2, with TRBD1 matching over 9 bases. The CDR3 contains 12 residues. J lost 6 bases, V lost 4 bases, and 0 bases had no gene match. In germline, CDR1 is KGHSH, CDR2 LQKENI. The CDR3 DNA sequence: TGTGCCAGCTCACGGGACAGGGATGGCTACACCTTC. Translated, it gives CASSRDRDGYTF.

The sample holds a few counts of this clone. The V call is TRBV2, the J call TRBJ2-3; D remains ambiguous. Germline V gene data show CDR1 as SNHLY and CDR2 as FYNNEI. The CDR3 extends over 12 amino acids. The V gene lost 4 bases and the J gene lost 10 bases, with 12 bases spanning the gap. The CDR3 reads CASSVLTSPQYF. The CDR3, as DNA: TGTGCCAGCAGTGTTCTTACCTCCCCGCAGTATTTT. Supplemented by reference TRBV2 and TRBJ2-3, the full variable domain reads EPEVTQTPSHQVTQMGQEVILRCVPISNHLYFYWYRQILGQKVEFLVSFYNNEISEKSEIFDDQFSVERPDGSNFTLKIRSTKLEDSAMYFCASSVLTSPQYFGPGTRLTVL.

This clone was counted between two and nine times. The rearrangement links TRBV19 to TRBJ2-7; tentative D call: TRBD1 (7 bases). Germline V gives CDR1 LNHDA, CDR2 SQIVND (reference sequence). The CDR3 runs 13 residues. Trimming left V 8 bases short and J 0 bases short, with 11 bases between. CDR3 sequence reads: CASAGQPSYEQYF. CDR3 in DNA: TGTGCCAGTGCGGGACAGCCCTCCTACGAGCAGTACTTC.

The chain uses TRBV27 and TRBJ1-2; perhaps TRBD1 as D (5 bases). CDR3 size: 18 residues. The germline V gene has CDR1 MNHEY and CDR2 SMNVEV (reference sequence). The germline V and J ends were trimmed by 4 bases and 3 bases, with 24 bases remaining between them. CDR3 coding DNA: TGTGCCAGCAGTTCCTCGTGGGGGAGGGGAGGGATTTACTATGGCTACACCTTC. Translation gives CASSSSWGRGGIYYGYTF.

This chain joins TRBV6-5 and TRBJ1-4; D not resolved. The CDR3 extends over 14 amino acids. The germline V gene has CDR1 MNHEY and CDR2 SVGAGI. V gave up 10 bases and J gave up 0 bases, with 12 bases separating them. CDR3 in DNA: TGTGCCACCAACTTAGGCGCAACTAATGAAAAACTGTTTTTT. It yields the protein CATNLGATNEKLFF.

The chain recombines TRBV12-5 with TRBJ2-1, with 12 bases fitting TRBD2. Germline V gene data show CDR1 as LGHNT and CDR2 as FRNRAP. The ends lost 1 base at V and 15 bases at J; junction bases unmatched: 10. CDR3 length equals 15 residues. CDR3: CASGLGLAGGVDRFF. The CDR3, as DNA: TGTGCTAGTGGTTTGGGCCTAGCGGGAGGGGTTGATAGGTTCTTC.

The V and J genes are TRBV30 and TRBJ1-1; D unclear. Germline CDR1 is GTSNPN and CDR2 is SVGIG (reference sequence). The length of the CDR3 is 13 residues. Trimming left V 2 bases short and J 1 base short, with 8 bases between. The CDR3 loop is CAWSKTENTEAFF. The CDR3 DNA is TGTGCCTGGAGTAAAACCGAGAACACTGAAGCTTTCTTT.

The chain is built from TRBV12-3 or TRBV12-4 and TRBJ2-7; a possible D gene is TRBD2 (6 bases). V shed 6 bases and J shed 2 bases, with 8 bases lying between them. The CDR3 is 12 amino acids. The CDR3 is CASSRRAYEQYF. The CDR3 DNA reads as TGTGCCAGCAGCAGGAGGGCCTACGAGCAGTACTTC.

CDR3 nucleotide sequence: TGTGCCAGCAGTTCCGGGACAGTAACTACTAACTATGGCTACACCTTC. Protein product: CASSSGTVTTNYGYTF. This chain joins TRBV28 and TRBJ1-2, with TRBD1 identical over 7 bases. The CDR3 is 16 amino acids. CDR1 MDHEN and CDR2 SYDVKM come from the germline V gene. The V segment lost 4 bases and the J segment 0 bases; nucleotides outside the gene matches: 8.

The V and J genes are TRBV28 and TRBJ2-1, with D possibly TRBD2 on 6 matching bases. The V end lost 3 bases, the J end lost 8 bases, and 14 bases lay between the germline ends. This CDR3 has 14 residues. CDR1 is MDHEN, CDR2 SYDVKM, per germline. CDR3 sequence reads: CASSFGAGLDEQFF. The CDR3 DNA follows: TGTGCCAGCAGTTTTGGGGCGGGATTGGATGAGCAGTTCTTC.